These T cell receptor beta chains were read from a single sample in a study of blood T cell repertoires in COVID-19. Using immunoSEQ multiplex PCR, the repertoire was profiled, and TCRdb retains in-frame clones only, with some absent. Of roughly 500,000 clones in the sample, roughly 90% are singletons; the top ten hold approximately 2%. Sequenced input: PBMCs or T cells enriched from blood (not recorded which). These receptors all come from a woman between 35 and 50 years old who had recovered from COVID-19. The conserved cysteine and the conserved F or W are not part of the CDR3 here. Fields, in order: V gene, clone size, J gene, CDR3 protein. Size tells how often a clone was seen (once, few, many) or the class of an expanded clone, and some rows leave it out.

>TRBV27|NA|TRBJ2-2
ASSLLGQNTGELF
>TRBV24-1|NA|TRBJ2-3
ATSDLREHTGGATDTQY
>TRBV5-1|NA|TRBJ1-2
ASSLETGSAGYT
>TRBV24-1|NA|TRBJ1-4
ATSDSQGKLF
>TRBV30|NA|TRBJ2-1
AWKELNEQF
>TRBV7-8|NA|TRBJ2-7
ASSLDWTPSYEQY
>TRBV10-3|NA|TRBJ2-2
AISETHQGTGELF
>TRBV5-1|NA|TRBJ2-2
ASSLSGRDTGELF
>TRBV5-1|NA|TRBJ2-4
ASSSWTGGEENIQY
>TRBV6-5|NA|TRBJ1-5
ASRSGGESQPQH
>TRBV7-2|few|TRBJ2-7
ASSLDPAGAYEQY
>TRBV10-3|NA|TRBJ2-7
AISGGTEGYEQY
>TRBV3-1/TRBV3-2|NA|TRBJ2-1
ASSQGTSGSNEQF
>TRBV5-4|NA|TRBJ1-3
ASSSPGHNSGNTIY
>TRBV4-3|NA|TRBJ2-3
ASSQDVGGRVDTQY
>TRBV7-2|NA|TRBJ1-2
ASSFIAGANYGYT
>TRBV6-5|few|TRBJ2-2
ASGQNTGELF
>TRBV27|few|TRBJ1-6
ASTRGQGVGGSPLH
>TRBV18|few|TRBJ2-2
ASSPPSGELF
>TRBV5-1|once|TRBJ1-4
ASRPNNEKLF
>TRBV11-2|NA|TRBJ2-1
ASSIRLRDNEQF
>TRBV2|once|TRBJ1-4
ASSTRRLSGEKLF
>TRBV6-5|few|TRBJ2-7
ASSYSLAGPYEQY
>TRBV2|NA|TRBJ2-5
ASSEGDGRETQY
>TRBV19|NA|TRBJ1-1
ASMANTEAF
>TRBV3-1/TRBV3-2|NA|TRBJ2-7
ASSQYRGYEQY
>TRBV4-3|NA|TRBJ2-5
ASSQGGRALRFCLETQY
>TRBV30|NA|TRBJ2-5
AWRLPGTGRETQY
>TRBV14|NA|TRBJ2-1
ASSQVQTALTYNEQF
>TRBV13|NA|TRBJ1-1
ASSSRTGGRTEAF
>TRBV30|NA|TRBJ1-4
AWSVQGNEKLF
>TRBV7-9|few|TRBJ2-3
ASSSAGGADTQY